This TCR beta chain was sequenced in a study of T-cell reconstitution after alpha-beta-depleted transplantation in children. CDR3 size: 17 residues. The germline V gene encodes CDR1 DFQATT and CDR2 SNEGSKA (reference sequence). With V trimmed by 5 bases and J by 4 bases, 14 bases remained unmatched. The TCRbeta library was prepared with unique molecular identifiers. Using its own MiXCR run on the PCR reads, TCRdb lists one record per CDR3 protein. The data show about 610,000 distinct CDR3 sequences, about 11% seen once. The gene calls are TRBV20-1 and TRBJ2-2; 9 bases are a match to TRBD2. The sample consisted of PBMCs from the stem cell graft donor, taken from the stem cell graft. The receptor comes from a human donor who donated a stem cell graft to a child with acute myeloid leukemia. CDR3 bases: TGCAGTGCTGGCAGCCCCGGGACTAGCCCCTCCACCGGGGAGCTGTTTTTT. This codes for CSAGSPGTSPSTGELFF.